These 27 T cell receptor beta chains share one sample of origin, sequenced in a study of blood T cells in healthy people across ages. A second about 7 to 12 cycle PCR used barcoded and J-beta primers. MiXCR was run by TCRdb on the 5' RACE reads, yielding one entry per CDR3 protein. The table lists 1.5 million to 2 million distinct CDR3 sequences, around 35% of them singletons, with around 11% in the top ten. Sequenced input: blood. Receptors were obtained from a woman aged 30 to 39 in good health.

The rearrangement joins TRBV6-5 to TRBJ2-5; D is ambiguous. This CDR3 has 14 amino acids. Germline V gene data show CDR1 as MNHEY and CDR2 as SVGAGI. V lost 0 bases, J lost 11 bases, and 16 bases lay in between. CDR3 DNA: TGTGCCAGCAGTTACTCGGCAAGGGCCTTGGAGCAGTACTTC. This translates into CASSYSARALEQYF.

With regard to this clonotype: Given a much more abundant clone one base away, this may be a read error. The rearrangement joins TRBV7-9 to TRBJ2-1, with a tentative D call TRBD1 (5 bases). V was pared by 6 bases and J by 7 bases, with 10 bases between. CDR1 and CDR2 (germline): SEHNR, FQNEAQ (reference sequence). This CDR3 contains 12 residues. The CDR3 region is CASSSGWNEQFF. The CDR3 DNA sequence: TGTGCCAGCAGTTCAGGGTGGAATGAGCAGTTCTTC.

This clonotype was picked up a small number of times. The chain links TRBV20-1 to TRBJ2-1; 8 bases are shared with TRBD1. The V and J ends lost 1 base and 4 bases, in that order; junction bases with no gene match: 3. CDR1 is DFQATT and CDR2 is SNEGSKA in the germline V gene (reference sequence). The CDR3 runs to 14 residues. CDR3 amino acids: CSARGGQAYNEQFF. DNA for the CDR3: TGCAGTGCTAGAGGGGGACAGGCTTACAATGAGCAGTTCTTC.

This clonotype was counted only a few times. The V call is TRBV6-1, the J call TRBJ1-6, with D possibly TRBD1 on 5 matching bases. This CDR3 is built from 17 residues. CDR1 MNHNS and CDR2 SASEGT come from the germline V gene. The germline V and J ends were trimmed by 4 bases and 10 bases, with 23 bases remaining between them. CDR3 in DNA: TGTGCCAGCAGTGGAGGCCAGATAGCACAGAGGGGATCACCCCTCCACTTT. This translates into CASSGGQIAQRGSPLHF.

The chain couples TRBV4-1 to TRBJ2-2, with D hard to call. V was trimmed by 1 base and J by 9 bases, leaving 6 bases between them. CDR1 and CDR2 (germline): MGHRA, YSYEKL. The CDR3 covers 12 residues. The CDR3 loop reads CASSQGPWELFF. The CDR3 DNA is TGCGCCAGCAGCCAAGGGCCATGGGAGCTGTTTTTT.

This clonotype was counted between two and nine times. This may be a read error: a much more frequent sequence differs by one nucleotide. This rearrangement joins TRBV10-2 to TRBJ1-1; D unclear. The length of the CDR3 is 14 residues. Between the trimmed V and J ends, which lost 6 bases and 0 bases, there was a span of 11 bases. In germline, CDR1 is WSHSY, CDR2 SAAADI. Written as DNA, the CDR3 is TGCGCCAGCAGGGAAGACGGAATGAACACTGAAGCTTTCTTT. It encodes CASREDGMNTEAFF.

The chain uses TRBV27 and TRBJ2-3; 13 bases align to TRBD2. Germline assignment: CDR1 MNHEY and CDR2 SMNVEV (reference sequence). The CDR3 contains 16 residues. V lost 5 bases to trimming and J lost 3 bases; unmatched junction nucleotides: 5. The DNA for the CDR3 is TGTGCCAGCAGTGGGGAGGGACTAGCGGGGACAGATACGCAGTATTTT. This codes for CASSGEGLAGTDTQYF.

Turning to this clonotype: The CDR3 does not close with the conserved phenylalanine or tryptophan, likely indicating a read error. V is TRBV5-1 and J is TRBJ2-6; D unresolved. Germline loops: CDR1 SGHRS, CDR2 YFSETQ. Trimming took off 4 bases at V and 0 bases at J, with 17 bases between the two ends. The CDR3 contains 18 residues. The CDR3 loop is CASSDLIAPNSGANVLTV. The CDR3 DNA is TGCGCCAGCAGCGATTTAATTGCTCCCAACTCTGGGGCCAACGTCCTGACTGTC.

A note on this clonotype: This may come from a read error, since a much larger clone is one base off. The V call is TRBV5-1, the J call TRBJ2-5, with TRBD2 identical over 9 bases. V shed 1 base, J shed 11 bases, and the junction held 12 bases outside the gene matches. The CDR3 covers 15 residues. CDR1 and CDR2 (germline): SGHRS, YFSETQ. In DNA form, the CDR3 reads TGCGCCAGCAGCTTGTTAGCGGGAGCGAGGAATGAGCAGTACTTC. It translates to CASSLLAGARNEQYF.

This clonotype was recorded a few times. The chain's CDR3 is CAIRPGLAEASDTQYF. DNA of the CDR3: TGTGCCATCAGACCGGGACTAGCGGAAGCGAGCGATACGCAGTATTTT. V usage is TRBV10-3 and J usage is TRBJ2-3; TRBD2 aligns across 11 bases. The CDR3 has 16 residues. V shed 6 bases, J shed 6 bases, and the junction held 11 bases outside the gene matches. Germline V gene lookup returns CDR1 ENHRY and CDR2 SYGVKD.

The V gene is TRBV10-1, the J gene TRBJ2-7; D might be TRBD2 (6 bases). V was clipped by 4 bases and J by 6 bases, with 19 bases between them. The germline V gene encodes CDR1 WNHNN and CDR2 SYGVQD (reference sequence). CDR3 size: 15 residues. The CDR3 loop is CASSAISGLDGEQYF. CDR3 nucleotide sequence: TGCGCCAGCAGTGCGATTTCGGGACTGGACGGCGAGCAGTACTTC.

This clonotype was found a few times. The chain's CDR3 is CASGDGGKVAYNEQFF. Here the CDR3 DNA reads TGTGCCAGCGGGGACGGAGGCAAAGTCGCCTACAATGAGCAGTTCTTC. The chain recombines TRBV5-5 with TRBJ2-1; D possibly matches TRBD1 or TRBD2 (5 bases each). CDR1 SGHKS and CDR2 YYEKEE come from the germline V gene (reference sequence). Trimming stripped 7 bases from V and 2 bases from J, with 19 bases between. The CDR3 spans 16 residues.

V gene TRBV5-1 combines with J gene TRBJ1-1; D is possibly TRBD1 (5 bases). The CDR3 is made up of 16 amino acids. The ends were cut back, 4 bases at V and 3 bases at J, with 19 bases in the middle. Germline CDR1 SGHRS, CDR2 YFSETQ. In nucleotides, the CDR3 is TGCGCCAGCAGCCTTTTCGGACCGTCGGGGGACACTGAAGCTTTCTTT. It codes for CASSLFGPSGDTEAFF.

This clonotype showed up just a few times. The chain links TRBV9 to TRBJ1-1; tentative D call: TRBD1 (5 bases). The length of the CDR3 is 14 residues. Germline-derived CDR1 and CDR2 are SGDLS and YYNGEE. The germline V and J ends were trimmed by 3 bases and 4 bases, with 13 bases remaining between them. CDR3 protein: CASSELWGGTEAFF. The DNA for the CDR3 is TGTGCCAGCAGCGAACTCTGGGGGGGCACTGAAGCTTTCTTT.

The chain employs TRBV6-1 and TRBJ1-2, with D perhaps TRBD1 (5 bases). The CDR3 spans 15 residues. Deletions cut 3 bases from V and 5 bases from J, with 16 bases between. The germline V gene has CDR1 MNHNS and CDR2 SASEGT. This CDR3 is CASSDQGVGKYGYTF. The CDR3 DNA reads TGTGCCAGCAGTGACCAGGGAGTTGGGAAGTATGGCTACACCTTC.

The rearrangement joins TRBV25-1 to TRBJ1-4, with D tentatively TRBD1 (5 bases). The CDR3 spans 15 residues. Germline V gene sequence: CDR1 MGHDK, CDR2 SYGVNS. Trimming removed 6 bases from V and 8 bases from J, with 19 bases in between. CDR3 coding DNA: TGTGCCAGCAGACCCCGGACACGGAGAAACGAAAAACTGTTTTTT. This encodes CASRPRTRRNEKLFF. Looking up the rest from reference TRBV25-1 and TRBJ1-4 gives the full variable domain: EADIYQTPRYLVIGTGKKITLECSQTMGHDKMYWYQQDPGMELHLIHYSYGVNSTEKGDLSSESTVSRIRTEHFPLTLESARPSHTSQYLCASRPRTRRNEKLFFGSGTQLSVL.

Here the CDR3 reads CASSSPGTGWPNQPQHF. For the CDR3, the DNA is TGTGCCAGCAGTTCCCCCGGGACAGGGTGGCCCAATCAGCCCCAGCATTTT. J is TRBJ1-5 and V is TRBV12-3 or TRBV12-4; 9 bases are a match to TRBD1. J lost 3 bases, V lost 4 bases, and 10 bases had no gene match. This CDR3 is built from 17 residues.

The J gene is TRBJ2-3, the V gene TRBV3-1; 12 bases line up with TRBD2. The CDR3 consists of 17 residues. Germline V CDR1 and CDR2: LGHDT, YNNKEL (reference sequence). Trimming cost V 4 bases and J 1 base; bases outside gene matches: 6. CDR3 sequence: CASSPSGGVKRTDTQYF. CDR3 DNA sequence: TGTGCCAGCAGCCCTAGCGGGGGGGTAAAGCGCACAGATACGCAGTATTTT.

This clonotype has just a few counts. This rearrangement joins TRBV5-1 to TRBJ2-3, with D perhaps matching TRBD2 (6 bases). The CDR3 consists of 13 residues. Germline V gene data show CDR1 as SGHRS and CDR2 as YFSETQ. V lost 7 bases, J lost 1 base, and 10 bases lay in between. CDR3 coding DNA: TGCGCCAGCGGACGGAGGGGCACAGATACGCAGTATTTT. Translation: CASGRRGTDTQYF.

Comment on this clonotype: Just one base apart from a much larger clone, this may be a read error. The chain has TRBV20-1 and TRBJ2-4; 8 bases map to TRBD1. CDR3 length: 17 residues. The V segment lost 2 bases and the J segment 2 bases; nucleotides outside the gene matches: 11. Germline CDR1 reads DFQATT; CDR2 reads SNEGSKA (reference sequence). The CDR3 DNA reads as TGCAGTGCTAGACTGGACAGGGATCCTTCAACCAAAAACATTCAGTACTTC. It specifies CSARLDRDPSTKNIQYF.

The chain's CDR3 is CASSHSRAGVGELFF. CDR3 coding DNA: TGCGCCAGCAGCCATTCAAGAGCGGGAGTCGGGGAGCTGTTTTTT. The chain joins TRBV4-1 to TRBJ2-2; 8 bases line up with TRBD2. The CDR3 is 15 amino acids. Germline V gene sequence: CDR1 MGHRA, CDR2 YSYEKL. V gave up 3 bases and J gave up 7 bases; unmatched junction bases: 7.

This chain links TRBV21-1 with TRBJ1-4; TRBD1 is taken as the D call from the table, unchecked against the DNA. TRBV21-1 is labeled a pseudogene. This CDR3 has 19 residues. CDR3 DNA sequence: TGTGCCAGCATAACCCATCGGGAAGGGAGGATAATGTCTAATGAAAAACTGTTTTTT. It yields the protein CASITHREGRIMSNEKLFF.

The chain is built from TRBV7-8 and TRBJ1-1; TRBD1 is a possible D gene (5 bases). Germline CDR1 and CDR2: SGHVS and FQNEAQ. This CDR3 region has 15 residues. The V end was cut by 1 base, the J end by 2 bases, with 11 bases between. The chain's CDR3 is CASSLGGYHNTEAFF. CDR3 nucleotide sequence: TGTGCCAGCAGCTTAGGGGGCTACCATAACACTGAAGCTTTCTTT.

The CDR3 spells CASSLTGTSGYGYTF. CDR3 nucleotide sequence: TGTGCCAGCAGTCTCACCGGGACATCGGGATATGGCTACACCTTC. This chain links TRBV27 with TRBJ1-2; a weak D match, TRBD1 (6 bases). V shed 5 bases and J shed 5 bases, with 18 bases lying between them. CDR3 length equals 15 residues. Germline CDR1 reads MNHEY; CDR2 reads SMNVEV (reference sequence).

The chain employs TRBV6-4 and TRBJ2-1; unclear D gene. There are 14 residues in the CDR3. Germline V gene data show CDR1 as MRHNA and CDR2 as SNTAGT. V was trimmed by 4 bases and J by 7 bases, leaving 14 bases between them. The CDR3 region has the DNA TGTGCCAGCAGTGTTGGTCCCAATAAAAATGAGCAGTTCTTC. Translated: CASSVGPNKNEQFF.

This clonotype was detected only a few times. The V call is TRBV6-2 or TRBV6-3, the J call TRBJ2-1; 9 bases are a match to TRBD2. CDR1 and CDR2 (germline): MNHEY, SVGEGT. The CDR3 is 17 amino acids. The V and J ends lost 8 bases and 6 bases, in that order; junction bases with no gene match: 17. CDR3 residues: CASGVRGGRAPVNEQFF. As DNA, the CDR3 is TGTGCCAGCGGAGTGAGGGGCGGGAGGGCCCCAGTCAATGAGCAGTTCTTC.

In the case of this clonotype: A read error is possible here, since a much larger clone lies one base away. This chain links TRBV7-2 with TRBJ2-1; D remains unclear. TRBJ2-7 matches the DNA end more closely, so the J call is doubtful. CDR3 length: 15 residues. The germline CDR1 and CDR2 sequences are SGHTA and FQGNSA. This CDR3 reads CASSLLPESYNEQYF. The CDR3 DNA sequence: TGTGCCAGCAGCTTACTACCCGAATCCTACAATGAGCAGTACTTC.